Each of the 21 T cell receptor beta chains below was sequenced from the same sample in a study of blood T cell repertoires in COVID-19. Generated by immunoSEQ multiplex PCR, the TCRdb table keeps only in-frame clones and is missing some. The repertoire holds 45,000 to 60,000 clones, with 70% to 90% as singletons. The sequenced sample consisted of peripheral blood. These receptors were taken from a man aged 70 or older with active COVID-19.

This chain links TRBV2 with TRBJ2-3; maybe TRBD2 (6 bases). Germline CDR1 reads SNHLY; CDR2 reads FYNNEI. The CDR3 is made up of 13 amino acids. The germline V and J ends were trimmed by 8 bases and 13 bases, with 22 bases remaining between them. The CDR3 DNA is TGTGCCAGCCTAAGGGCTAGCGCCGAACCAGAGTATTTT. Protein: CASLRASAEPEYF.

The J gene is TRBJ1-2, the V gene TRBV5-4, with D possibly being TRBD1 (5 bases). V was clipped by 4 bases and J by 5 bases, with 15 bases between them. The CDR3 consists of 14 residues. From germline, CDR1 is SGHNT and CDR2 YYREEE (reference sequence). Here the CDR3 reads CASSLEGVRYGYTF. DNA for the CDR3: TGTGCCAGCAGCCTAGAAGGGGTACGGTATGGCTACACCTTC.

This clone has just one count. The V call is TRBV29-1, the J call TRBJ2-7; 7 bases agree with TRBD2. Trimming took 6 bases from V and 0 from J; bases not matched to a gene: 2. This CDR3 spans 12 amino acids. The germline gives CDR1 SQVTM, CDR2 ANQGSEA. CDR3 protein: CSVGGGSYEQYF. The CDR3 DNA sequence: TGCAGCGTGGGGGGGGGCTCCTACGAGCAGTACTTC.

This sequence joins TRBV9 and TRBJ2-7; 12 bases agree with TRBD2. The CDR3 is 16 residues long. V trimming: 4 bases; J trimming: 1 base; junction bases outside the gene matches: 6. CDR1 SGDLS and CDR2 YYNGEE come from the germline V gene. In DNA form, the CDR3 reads TGTGCCAGCAGCCGAACTAGCGGGGGGACATCCTACGAGCAGTACTTC. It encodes CASSRTSGGTSYEQYF.

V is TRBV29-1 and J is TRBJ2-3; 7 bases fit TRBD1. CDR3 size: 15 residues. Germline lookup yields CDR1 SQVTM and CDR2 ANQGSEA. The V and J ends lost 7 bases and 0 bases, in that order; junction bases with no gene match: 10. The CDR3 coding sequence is TGCAGCGCATTAGGGGGCCCAGCTAGCACAGATACGCAGTATTTT. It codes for CSALGGPASTDTQYF.

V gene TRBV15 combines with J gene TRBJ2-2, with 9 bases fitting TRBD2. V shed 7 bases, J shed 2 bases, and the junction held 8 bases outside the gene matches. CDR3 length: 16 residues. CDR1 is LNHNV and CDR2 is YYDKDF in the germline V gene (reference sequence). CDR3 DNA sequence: TGTGCCACCACCCGAGCGGGGGGTTATAACACCGGGGAGCTGTTTTTT. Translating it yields CATTRAGGYNTGELFF.

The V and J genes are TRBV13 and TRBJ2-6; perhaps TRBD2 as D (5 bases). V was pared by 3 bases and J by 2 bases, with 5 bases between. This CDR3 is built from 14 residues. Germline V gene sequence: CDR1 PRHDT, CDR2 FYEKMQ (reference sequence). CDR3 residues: CASSFGAGANVLTF. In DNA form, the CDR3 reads TGTGCCAGCAGCTTCGGGGCTGGGGCCAACGTCCTGACTTTC. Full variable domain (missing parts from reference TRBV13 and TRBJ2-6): AAGVIQSPRHLIKEKRETATLKCYPIPRHDTVYWYQQGPGQDPQFLISFYEKMQSDKGSIPDRFSAQQFSDYHSELNMSSLELGDSALYFCASSFGAGANVLTFGAGSRLTVL.

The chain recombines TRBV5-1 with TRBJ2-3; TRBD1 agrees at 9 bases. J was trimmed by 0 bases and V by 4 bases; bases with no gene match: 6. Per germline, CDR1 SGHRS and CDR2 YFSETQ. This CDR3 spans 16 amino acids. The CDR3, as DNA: TGCGCCAGCAGCGTGGGACAGGGCCTTAGCACAGATACGCAGTATTTT. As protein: CASSVGQGLSTDTQYF.

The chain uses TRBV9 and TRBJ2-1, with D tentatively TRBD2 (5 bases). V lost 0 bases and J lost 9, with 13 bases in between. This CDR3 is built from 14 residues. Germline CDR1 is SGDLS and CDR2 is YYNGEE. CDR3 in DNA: TGTGCCAGCAGCGTAGGTGTTTTAGCGCCTGAGCAGTTCTTC. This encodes CASSVGVLAPEQFF. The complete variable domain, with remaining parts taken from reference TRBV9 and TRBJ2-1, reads DSGVTQTPKHLITATGQRVTLRCSPRSGDLSVYWYQQSLDQGLQFLIQYYNGEERAKGNILERFSAQQFPDLHSELNLSSLELGDSALYFCASSVGVLAPEQFFGPGTRLTVL.

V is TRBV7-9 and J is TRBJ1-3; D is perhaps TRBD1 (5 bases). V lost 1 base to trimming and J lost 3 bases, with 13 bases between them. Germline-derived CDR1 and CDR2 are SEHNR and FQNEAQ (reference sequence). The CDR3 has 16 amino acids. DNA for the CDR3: TGTGCCAGCAGCTTAGGTGGGGCCGGCGGTGGAAACACCATATATTTT. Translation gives CASSLGGAGGGNTIYF.

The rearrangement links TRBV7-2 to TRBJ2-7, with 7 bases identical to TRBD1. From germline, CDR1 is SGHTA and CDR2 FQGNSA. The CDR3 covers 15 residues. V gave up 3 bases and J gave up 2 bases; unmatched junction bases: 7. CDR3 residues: CASSFLQGSPYEQYF. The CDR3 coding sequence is TGTGCCAGCAGCTTCCTACAGGGGTCTCCCTACGAGCAGTACTTC.

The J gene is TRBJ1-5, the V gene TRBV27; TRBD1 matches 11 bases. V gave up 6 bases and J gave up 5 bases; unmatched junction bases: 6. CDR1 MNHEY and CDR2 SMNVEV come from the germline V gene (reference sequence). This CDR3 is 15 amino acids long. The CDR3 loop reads CASRGGTGGDQPQHF. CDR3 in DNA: TGTGCCAGCAGGGGCGGGACAGGGGGTGATCAGCCCCAGCATTTT.

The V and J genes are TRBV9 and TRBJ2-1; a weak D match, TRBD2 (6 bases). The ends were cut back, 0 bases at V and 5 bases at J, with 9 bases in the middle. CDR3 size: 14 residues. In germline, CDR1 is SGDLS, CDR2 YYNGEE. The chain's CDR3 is CASSVEGLNNEQFF. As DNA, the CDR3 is TGTGCCAGCAGCGTAGAGGGACTGAACAATGAGCAGTTCTTC.

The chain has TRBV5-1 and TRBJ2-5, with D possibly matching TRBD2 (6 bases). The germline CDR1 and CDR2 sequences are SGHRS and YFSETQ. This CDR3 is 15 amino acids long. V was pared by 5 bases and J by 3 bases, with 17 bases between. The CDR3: CASSAGRILEETQYF. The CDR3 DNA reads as TGCGCCAGCAGTGCGGGACGAATCTTGGAAGAGACCCAGTACTTC.

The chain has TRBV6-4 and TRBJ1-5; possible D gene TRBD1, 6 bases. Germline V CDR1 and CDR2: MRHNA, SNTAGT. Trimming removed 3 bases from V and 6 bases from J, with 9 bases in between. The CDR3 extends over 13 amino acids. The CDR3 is CASSEVQGQPQHF. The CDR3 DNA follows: TGTGCCAGCAGTGAAGTACAGGGTCAGCCCCAGCATTTT.

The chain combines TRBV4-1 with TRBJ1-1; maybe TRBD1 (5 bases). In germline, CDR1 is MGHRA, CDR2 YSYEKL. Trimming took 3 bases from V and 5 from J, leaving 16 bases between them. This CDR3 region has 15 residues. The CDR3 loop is CASSHLDPKGTEAFF. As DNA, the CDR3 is TGCGCCAGCAGCCACTTGGACCCCAAGGGGACTGAAGCTTTCTTT.

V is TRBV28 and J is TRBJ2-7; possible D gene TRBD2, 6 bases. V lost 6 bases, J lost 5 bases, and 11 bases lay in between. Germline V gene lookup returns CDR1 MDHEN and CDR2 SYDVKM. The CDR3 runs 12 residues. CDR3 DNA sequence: TGTGCCAGCAGGGCGGGGATGGACGAGCAGTACTTC. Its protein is CASRAGMDEQYF.

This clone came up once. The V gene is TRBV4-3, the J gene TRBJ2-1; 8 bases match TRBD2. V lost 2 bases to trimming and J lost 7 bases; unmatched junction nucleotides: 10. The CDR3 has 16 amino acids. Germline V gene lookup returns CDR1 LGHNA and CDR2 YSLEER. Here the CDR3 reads CASSQTPAGAGNEQFF. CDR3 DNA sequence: TGCGCCAGCAGCCAAACCCCAGCGGGGGCGGGGAATGAGCAGTTCTTC.

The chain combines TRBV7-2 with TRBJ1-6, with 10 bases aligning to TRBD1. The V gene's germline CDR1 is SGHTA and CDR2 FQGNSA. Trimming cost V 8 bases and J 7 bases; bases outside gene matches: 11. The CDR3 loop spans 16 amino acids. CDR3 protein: CASRIAVGQGNSPLHF. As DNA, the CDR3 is TGTGCCAGCCGAATTGCGGTGGGACAGGGGAATTCACCCCTCCACTTT. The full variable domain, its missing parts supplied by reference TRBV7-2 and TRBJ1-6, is GAGVSQSPSNKVTEKGKDVELRCDPISGHTALYWYRQSLGQGLEFLIYFQGNSAPDKSGLPSDRFSAERTGGSVSTLTIQRTQQEDSAVYLCASRIAVGQGNSPLHFGNGTRLTVT.

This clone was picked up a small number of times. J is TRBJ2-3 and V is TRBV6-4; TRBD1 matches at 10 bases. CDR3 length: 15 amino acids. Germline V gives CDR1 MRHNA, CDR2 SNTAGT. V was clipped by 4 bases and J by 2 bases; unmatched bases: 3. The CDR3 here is CASSGGTGATDTQYF. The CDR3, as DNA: TGTGCCAGCAGTGGAGGGACAGGGGCCACAGATACGCAGTATTTT.

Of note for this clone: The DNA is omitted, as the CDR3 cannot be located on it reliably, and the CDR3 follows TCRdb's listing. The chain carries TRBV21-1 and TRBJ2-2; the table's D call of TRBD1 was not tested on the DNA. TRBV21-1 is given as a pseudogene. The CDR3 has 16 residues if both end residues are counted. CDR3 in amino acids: CASSLRWGQGTGELFF.